These 18 T cell receptor beta chains were sequenced from one sample in a study of T-cell reconstitution after alpha-beta-depleted transplantation in children (dated by TCRdb to about 2016). The meaning of the sample's treatment or condition label: allogeneic hematopoietic cell transplantation with graft depleted of TCRalphabeta T cells and CD19 B cells. To prepare the library, PCR was applied. The data were produced on an Illumina HiSeq 2500. To normalize quantification of the TCRbeta repertoire, the TCR libraries were built with molecular barcoding that relied on unique molecular identifiers. TCRdb passed the public sequencing reads through fastp at Q25 and MiXCR, retaining productive beta sequences. Under each unique CDR3 protein, matching rows form one entry showing the most common genes and DNA. The sample table shows 540,000 or so distinct CDR3 sequences, and 20% to 25% are seen once. The leading ten clones occupy over 12% of the sample.

Sequencing used PBMCs, mostly from graft donor cells, obtained 360 days after TCRalphabeta/CD19-depleted stem cell transplant. The source is a boy younger than two who had a stem cell transplant for acute myeloid leukemia, so the T cells may come from the graft donor.

CDR3 nucleotide sequence: TGTGCCAGCAGGTCTTACAGGGAAGAGACCCAGTACTTC. Protein: CASRSYREETQYF. This rearrangement joins TRBV28 to TRBJ2-5; weak D call: TRBD1 (6 bases). Germline V gene data show CDR1 as MDHEN and CDR2 as SYDVKM. The V and J ends lost 6 bases and 3 bases respectively, with 11 bases between them. This CDR3 has 13 amino acids. The full variable domain, in which reference TRBV28 and TRBJ2-5 provide the parts outside the CDR3, is DVKVTQSSRYLVKRTGEKVFLECVQDMDHENMFWYRQDPGLGLRLIYFSYDVKMKEKGDIPEGYSVSREKKERFSLILESASTNQTSMYLCASRSYREETQYFGPGTRLLVL.

This clonotype was observed a single time. The chain joins TRBV28 to TRBJ1-6; maybe TRBD1 (5 bases). CDR1 is MDHEN and CDR2 is SYDVKM in the germline V gene. Trimming shortened V by 4 bases and J by 8 bases, and 12 bases separated the two germline ends. CDR3 size: 14 residues. The CDR3 spells CASSWSVGDSPLHF. The CDR3 region has the DNA TGTGCCAGCAGTTGGTCAGTGGGGGATTCACCCCTCCACTTT.

The chain is built from TRBV20-1 and TRBJ1-2; no clear D gene. CDR3 size: 14 residues. The germline V gene encodes CDR1 DFQATT and CDR2 SNEGSKA (reference sequence). The V end was cut by 5 bases, the J end by 0 bases, with 13 bases between. The CDR3 loop is CSARPGQTNYGYTF. CDR3 DNA sequence: TGCAGTGCTCGGCCCGGGCAGACTAACTATGGCTACACCTTC.

V usage is TRBV15 and J usage is TRBJ2-1; 11 nucleotides line up with TRBD1. The V segment lost 8 bases and the J segment 8 bases; nucleotides outside the gene matches: 5. The CDR3 has 13 residues. Germline V gives CDR1 LNHNV, CDR2 YYDKDF (reference sequence). The chain's CDR3 is CATQDRGLDEQFF. CDR3 nucleotides: TGTGCCACCCAGGACAGGGGGCTTGATGAGCAGTTCTTC.

Many counts were recorded for this clonotype. The chain links TRBV12-3 or TRBV12-4 to TRBJ1-1; D is ambiguous. V was cut by 6 bases and J by 11 bases, with 7 bases left in between. This CDR3 spans 9 amino acids. The CDR3 nucleotides are TGTGCCAGCAGCCCCCTGGCTTTCTTT. Its protein is CASSPLAFF.

This clonotype showed up just a few times. This chain joins TRBV12-3 or TRBV12-4 and TRBJ1-2; tentatively, D is TRBD1 (6 bases). V dropped 6 bases and J dropped 4 bases, with 12 bases sitting between them. The CDR3 spans 13 residues. The CDR3, as DNA: TGTGCCAGCAGCCCGGAGGGGGTCTATGGCTACACCTTC. Its translation: CASSPEGVYGYTF.

This chain joins TRBV7-6 and TRBJ2-7, with D hard to call. The V and J ends lost 0 bases and 5 bases respectively, with 8 bases between them. The CDR3 is made up of 13 amino acids. Germline V gene sequence: CDR1 SGHVS, CDR2 FNYEAQ. CDR3 region: CASSLASADEQYF. CDR3 coding DNA: TGTGCCAGCAGCTTAGCGTCGGCAGACGAGCAGTACTTC.

V and J are TRBV7-9 and TRBJ1-2, with D perhaps matching TRBD1 (5 bases). V lost 5 bases to trimming and J lost 4 bases, with 23 bases between them. Looked up from germline, CDR1 is SEHNR and CDR2 is FQNEAQ (reference sequence). The CDR3 spans 17 residues. CDR3 DNA: TGTGCCAGCAGCCACACCGACGATGATGTTGGGGGCTATGGCTACACCTTC. Translation: CASSHTDDDVGGYGYTF.

J is TRBJ2-5 and V is TRBV28, with D uncertain. CDR3 length equals 12 residues. V was clipped by 6 bases and J by 4 bases, with 9 bases between them. Per the germline V gene, CDR1 is MDHEN and CDR2 is SYDVKM. This CDR3 reads CASRSSSETQYF. CDR3 in DNA: TGTGCCAGCAGGAGTAGCTCAGAGACCCAGTACTTC.

This clonotype has more than one count but fewer than ten. The chain is built from TRBV14 and TRBJ1-3; D is ambiguous. The CDR3 consists of 16 residues. Germline-derived CDR1 and CDR2 are SGHDN and FVKESK. The V end was cut by 0 bases, the J end by 0 bases, with 9 bases between. The CDR3 DNA is TGTGCCAGCAGCCAAGATGGACGGAACTCTGGAAACACCATATATTTT. Translation: CASSQDGRNSGNTIYF.

This clonotype has ten or more counts. CDR3 loop: CASSGPAEETQYF. The CDR3 nucleotides read TGTGCCAGCAGTGGCCCCGCGGAGGAGACCCAGTACTTC. This chain connects TRBV25-1 to TRBJ2-5; D is unresolved. V was shortened by 4 bases and J by 5 bases, with 11 bases between the two germline ends. The CDR3 spans 13 residues. Germline CDR1 is MGHDK and CDR2 is SYGVNS.

This clonotype has at least ten counts. The chain links TRBV20-1 to TRBJ1-2; D remains ambiguous. Looked up from germline, CDR1 is DFQATT and CDR2 is SNEGSKA (reference sequence). The CDR3 length is 15 residues. Between the trimmed V and J ends, which lost 0 bases and 4 bases, there was a span of 15 bases. Here the CDR3 reads CSARDVPLYRYGYTF. CDR3 in DNA: TGCAGTGCTAGAGATGTACCTCTCTATCGCTATGGCTACACCTTC.

This clonotype was picked up many times. This chain uses TRBV29-1 with TRBJ2-7, with D perhaps TRBD1 (6 bases). The CDR3 sequence is 13 residues long. Trimming removed 4 bases from V and 3 bases from J, with 13 bases in between. Germline values: CDR1 SQVTM, CDR2 ANQGSEA. The CDR3 region is CSVVGTGFYEQYF. CDR3 coding DNA: TGCAGCGTTGTCGGTACAGGGTTCTACGAGCAGTACTTC.

The rearrangement links TRBV11-2 to TRBJ2-7, with TRBD1 identical over 8 bases. J lost 4 bases, V lost 4 bases, and 9 bases had no gene match. This CDR3 has 15 amino acids. Per germline, CDR1 SGHAT and CDR2 FQNNGV. The CDR3 is CASSSIQGAVYEQYF. The CDR3, as DNA: TGTGCCAGCAGCTCCATCCAGGGGGCAGTTTACGAGCAGTACTTC.

This clonotype was observed many times. The rearrangement uses TRBV6-5 and TRBJ1-5; 10 bases fit TRBD1. Germline lookup yields CDR1 MNHEY and CDR2 SVGAGI. CDR3 length: 19 residues. V lost 4 bases to trimming and J lost 0 bases; unmatched junction nucleotides: 12. CDR3 in DNA: TGTGCCAGCAGTTCCTTCAAGACAGGGGGCCATTATAGCAATCAGCCCCAGCATTTT. Its translation: CASSSFKTGGHYSNQPQHF.

This clonotype was recorded a few times. The V gene is TRBV20-1, the J gene TRBJ2-3; D is perhaps TRBD1 (5 bases). In germline, CDR1 is DFQATT, CDR2 SNEGSKA (reference sequence). The CDR3 runs to 14 residues. Trimming stripped 1 base from V and 5 bases from J, with 13 bases between. CDR3 bases: TGCAGTGCTAGAGCTGATCTTAGGGGAGATACGCAGTATTTT. This codes for CSARADLRGDTQYF.

This clonotype has ten or more counts. The V gene is TRBV29-1, the J gene TRBJ2-1; D possibly corresponds to TRBD1 (5 bases). Germline CDR1 is SQVTM and CDR2 is ANQGSEA. This CDR3 spans 11 amino acids. The V end lost 7 bases, the J end lost 5 bases, and 9 bases lay between the germline ends. The CDR3 DNA follows: TGCAGCGCCGGACATCACAATGAGCAGTTCTTC. This translates into CSAGHHNEQFF.

This rearrangement joins TRBV12-3 or TRBV12-4 to TRBJ2-5; 9 bases line up with TRBD2. The CDR3 extends over 15 amino acids. Trimming cost V 6 bases and J 4 bases; bases outside gene matches: 9. The CDR3 bases are TGTGCCAGCAGCGATTCCGGGACTAGCCGAGAGACCCAGTACTTC. As protein: CASSDSGTSRETQYF.